The clone carrying this T cell receptor beta chain appeared a single time. As yet, its antigen is unknown. The data derive from a study of shared clonotypes between healthy human individuals. Donors included only healthy HIV-negative adults lacking recent acute infections or vaccinations. General study findings and limits: Depth of sequencing was expected to influence donor clonotype sharing. Shared clonotypes across all four donors exceeded non-shared ones in generation probability. Sampling involved blood alone; tissue repertoires likely differ.

TCRdb's table, derived via immunoSEQ multiplex PCR, lists solely in-frame clones and lacks some. The data hold 2 million to 3 million clones, with 90% to 95% observed a single time. The V end lost 0 bases, the J end lost 4 bases, and 12 bases lay between the germline ends. CDR3 length equals 14 residues. The germline V gene encodes CDR1 GTSNPN and CDR2 SVGIG (reference sequence). This receptor was identified in a man younger than 35 in good health. Some clones in this sample may be carry-over from other donors' samples. The chain is built from TRBV30 and TRBJ1-2; no clear D gene. The sequenced sample was naive CD4+ T cells from PBMCs. Subset denoted: CD45RA+ positively selected. The CDR3 region is CAWSVVGNGYGYTF. CDR3 in DNA: TGTGCCTGGAGTGTAGTAGGGAATGGCTATGGCTACACCTTC.